This T cell receptor (beta chain) was profiled in a study of T cells in Graves' hyperthyroidism and ophthalmopathy. General study points: In blood, most of the thyroid clonotypes expanded above 0.001 were also present.

With 2 bases removed from V and 9 bases from J, the gap between germline ends came to 8 bases. In germline, CDR1 is LGHNA, CDR2 YNFKEQ. There are 12 residues in the CDR3. Active moderate-to-severe ophthalmopathy, Clinical Activity Score at least 3, NOSPECS at least 4, under 3 months' duration. The diagnoses drew upon clinical symptoms, serum thyroxine and TRAb, thyroid ultrasound and orbital computed tomography. This clonotype showed up many times. Its matching antigen is unknown. TCR beta CDR3 regions were amplified from RNA transcripts. The HTBI primer set drove a first-round RT-PCR of the TCR CDR3. MiXCR, run by TCRdb on the multiplex PCR reads, gives a single entry per CDR3 protein. Of roughly 290,000 distinct CDR3 sequences listed, over 15% are singletons.

The rearrangement uses TRBV4-2 and TRBJ1-3; D is undetermined. This clonotype was obtained from a woman in her sixties with Graves' ophthalmopathy. The sequenced sample consisted of blood. The CDR3 bases are TGTGCCAGCAGCCAACCCCGTGGCACCATATATTTT. Translation gives CASSQPRGTIYF.